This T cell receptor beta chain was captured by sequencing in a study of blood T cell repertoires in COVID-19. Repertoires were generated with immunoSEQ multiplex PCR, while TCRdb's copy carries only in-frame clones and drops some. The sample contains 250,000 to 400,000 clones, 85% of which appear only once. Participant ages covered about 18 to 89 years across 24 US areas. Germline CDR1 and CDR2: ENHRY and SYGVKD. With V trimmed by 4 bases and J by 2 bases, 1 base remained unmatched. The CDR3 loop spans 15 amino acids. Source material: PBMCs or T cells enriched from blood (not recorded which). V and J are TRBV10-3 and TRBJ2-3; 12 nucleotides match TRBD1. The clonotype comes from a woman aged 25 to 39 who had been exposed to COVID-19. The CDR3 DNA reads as TGTGCCATCAGTGGGGGACAGGGGGCCACAGATACGCAGTATTTT. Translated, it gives CAISGGQGATDTQYF.